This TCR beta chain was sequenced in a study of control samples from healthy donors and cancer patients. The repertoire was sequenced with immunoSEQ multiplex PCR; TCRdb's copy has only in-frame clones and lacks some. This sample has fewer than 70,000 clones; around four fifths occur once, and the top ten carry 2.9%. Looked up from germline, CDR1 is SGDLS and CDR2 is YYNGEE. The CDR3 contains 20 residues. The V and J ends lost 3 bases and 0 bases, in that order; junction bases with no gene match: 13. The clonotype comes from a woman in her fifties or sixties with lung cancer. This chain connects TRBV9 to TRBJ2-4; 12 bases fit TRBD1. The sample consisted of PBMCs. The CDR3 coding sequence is TGTGCCAGCAGCGGCCCGAGTGGGACAGGGGGCTCCCTAGCCAAAAACATTCAGTACTTC. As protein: CASSGPSGTGGSLAKNIQYF.